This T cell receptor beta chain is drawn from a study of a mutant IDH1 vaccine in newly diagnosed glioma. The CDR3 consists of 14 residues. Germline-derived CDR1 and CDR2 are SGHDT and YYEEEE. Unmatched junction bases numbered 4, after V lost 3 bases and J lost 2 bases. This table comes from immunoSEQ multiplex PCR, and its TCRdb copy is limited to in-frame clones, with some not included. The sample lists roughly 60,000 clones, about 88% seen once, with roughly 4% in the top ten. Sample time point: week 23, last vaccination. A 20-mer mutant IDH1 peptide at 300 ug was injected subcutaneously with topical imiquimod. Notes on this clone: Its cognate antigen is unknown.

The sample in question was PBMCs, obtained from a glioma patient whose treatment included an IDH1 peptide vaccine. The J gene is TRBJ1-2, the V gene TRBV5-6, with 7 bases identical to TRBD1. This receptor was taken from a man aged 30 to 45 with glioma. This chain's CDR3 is CASSSPGQNYGYTF. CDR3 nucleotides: TGTGCCAGCAGCTCACCGGGACAGAACTATGGCTACACCTTC.